The following is a T cell receptor beta chain sequence with its context. Its antigen is not identified. The sample comes from a study of T cell responses to AZD1222 COVID-19 vaccine. Study-level results: Receipt of two AZD1222 doses was followed by a rise in Spike-specific TCR breadth and depth. Repertoires were obtained solely post-peak T cell response.

Some second doses came at about 4 weeks and others at about 12 weeks; these were pooled. The assay was immunoSEQ multiplex PCR, and TCRdb's table has in-frame clones only and misses some. The sample has about 150,000 clones, 90% to 95% seen once. Germline assignment: CDR1 SGDLS and CDR2 YYNGEE. This CDR3 has 15 residues. J lost 0 bases, V lost 3 bases, and 2 bases had no gene match. Sequenced here: peripheral blood, sampled 28 days after the second AZD1222 dose. This chain joins TRBV9 and TRBJ2-7; 11 bases are shared with TRBD2. This clonotype originated in an adult who received the AZD1222 COVID-19 vaccine. CDR3: CASSGTSGRSYEQYF. The CDR3 coding sequence is TGTGCCAGCAGCGGGACTAGCGGGCGCTCCTACGAGCAGTACTTC.